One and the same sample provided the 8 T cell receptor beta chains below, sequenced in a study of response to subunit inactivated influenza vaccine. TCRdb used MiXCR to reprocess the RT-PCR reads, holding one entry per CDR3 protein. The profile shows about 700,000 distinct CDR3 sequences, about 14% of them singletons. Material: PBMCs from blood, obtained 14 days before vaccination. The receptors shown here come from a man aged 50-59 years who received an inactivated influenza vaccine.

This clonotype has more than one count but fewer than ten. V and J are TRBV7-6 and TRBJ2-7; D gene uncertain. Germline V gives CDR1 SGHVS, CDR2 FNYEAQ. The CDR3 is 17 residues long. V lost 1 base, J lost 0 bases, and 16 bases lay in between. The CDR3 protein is CASSLDFRLRSSYEQYF. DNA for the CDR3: TGTGCCAGCAGCTTAGATTTTCGGCTGAGGAGCTCCTACGAGCAGTACTTC.

The CDR3 nucleotides are TGTGCCAGCAGCTTAGTGCGGGACGGTACCTACGAGCAGTACTTC. Translation gives CASSLVRDGTYEQYF. The chain recombines TRBV7-2 with TRBJ2-7; D possibly corresponds to TRBD2 (6 bases). The V gene's germline CDR1 is SGHTA and CDR2 FQGNSA. The V end lost 1 base, the J end lost 2 bases, and 12 bases lay between the germline ends. CDR3 length: 15 residues.

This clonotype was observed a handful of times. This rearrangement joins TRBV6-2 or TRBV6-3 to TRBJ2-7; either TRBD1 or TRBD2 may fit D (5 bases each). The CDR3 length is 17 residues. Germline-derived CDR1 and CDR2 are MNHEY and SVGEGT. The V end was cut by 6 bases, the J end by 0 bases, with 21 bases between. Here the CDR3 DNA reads TGTGCCAGCAGGACGGGACCCCTAGAGAGGCTCTCCTACGAGCAGTACTTC. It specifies CASRTGPLERLSYEQYF.

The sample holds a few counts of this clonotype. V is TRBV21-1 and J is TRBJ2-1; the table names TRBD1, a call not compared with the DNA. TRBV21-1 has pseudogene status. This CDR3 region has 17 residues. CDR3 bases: TGTGCCAGCAGCAGCGAACCGACAGGCGGAGTTTACAATGAGCAGTTCTTC. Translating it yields CASSSEPTGGVYNEQFF.

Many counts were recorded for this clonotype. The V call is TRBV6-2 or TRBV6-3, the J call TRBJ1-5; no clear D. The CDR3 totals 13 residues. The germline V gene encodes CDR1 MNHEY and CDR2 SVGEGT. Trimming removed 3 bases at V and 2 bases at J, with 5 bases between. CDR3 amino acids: CASSYGRNQPQHF. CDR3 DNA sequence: TGTGCCAGCAGTTATGGTCGCAATCAGCCCCAGCATTTT.

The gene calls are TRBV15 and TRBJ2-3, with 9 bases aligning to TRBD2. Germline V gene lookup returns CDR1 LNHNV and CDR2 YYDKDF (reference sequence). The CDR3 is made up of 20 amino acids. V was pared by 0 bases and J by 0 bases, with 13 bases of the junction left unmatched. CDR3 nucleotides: TGTGCCACCAGCAGAGATAGCAGAGCGGGAGGATCGGGTAGCACAGATACGCAGTATTTT. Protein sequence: CATSRDSRAGGSGSTDTQYF.

The CDR3 coding sequence is TGCGCCAGCAGCAGGGAAGGCTCTGGGGCCAACGTCCTGACTTTC. This codes for CASSREGSGANVLTF. This chain joins TRBV5-1 and TRBJ2-6, with D unclear. CDR3 size: 15 residues. The ends were cut back, 4 bases at V and 0 bases at J, with 8 bases in the middle. Germline loops: CDR1 SGHRS, CDR2 YFSETQ.

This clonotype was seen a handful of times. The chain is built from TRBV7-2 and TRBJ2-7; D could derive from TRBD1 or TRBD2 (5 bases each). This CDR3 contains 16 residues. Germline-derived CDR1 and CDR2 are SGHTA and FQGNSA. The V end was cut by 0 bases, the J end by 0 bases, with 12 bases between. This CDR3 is CASSLAWGTDSYEQYF. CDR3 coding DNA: TGTGCCAGCAGCTTAGCATGGGGGACCGACTCCTACGAGCAGTACTTC.